This T cell receptor (beta chain) was sequenced for a study of CD8+CD57+ T cells in acquired aplastic anemia. In the study overall: Mean yield of DNA from sorted CD4+ and CD8+ cells was 3 to 3.5 ug. The study's findings and limits: Both patients and controls carried the same twenty-nine CD8+ CDR3 sequences. With respect to CD8+ Simpson's diversity, patients and controls did not differ significantly.

Per the germline V gene, CDR1 is LNHDA and CDR2 is SQIVND (reference sequence). The length of the CDR3 is 14 residues. The V and J ends lost 5 bases and 1 base respectively, with 11 bases between them. Comments on this clonotype: The antigen is not known.

The TCR beta profiling, which covered VDJ combination and CDR3 sequence, was carried out using genomic DNA as the template. Using its own MiXCR run on the reads, TCRdb lists one record per CDR3 protein. Among more than 150,000 distinct CDR3 sequences listed, roughly 64% were seen once. The receptor was isolated from a human donor with severe aplastic anemia or a healthy control (not recorded which). Input material: sorted CD4+, CD8+, or CD8+CD57+ T cells (not recorded which) from PBMCs. This chain connects TRBV19 to TRBJ2-5, with a weak D call TRBD2 (5 bases). CDR3 sequence: CASSLRRGQETQYF. The CDR3 DNA follows: TGTGCCAGTAGTTTACGACGGGGCCAAGAGACCCAGTACTTC.